This record covers a single T cell receptor beta chain. Antigen specificity is unknown. The table came from immunoSEQ multiplex PCR; TCRdb's copy has only in-frame clones and leaves some out. Among tens of thousands of clones listed, around 85% were seen once. The sample is drawn from a study of OX40 agonist ivuxolimab in advanced cancers. Broader study findings: The mean number of expanded clones was higher in CD8+ T cells than in CD4+. Partial responders dosed at 0.1-3.0 mg/kg displayed clonal expansion ranking among the lowest.

The CDR3 is made up of 14 amino acids. Germline lookup yields CDR1 WSHSY and CDR2 SAAADI. Losses at the gene ends were 5 bases for V and 1 base for J; bases not matched to a gene: 1. Patients who had autoimmune disease history or got systemic immunosuppression were left out. Sequencing used CD4+ or CD8+ T cells sorted from blood, obtained in a trial of the OX40 agonist ivuxolimab. The origin of this receptor is an adult with an advanced solid tumor such as melanoma, head and neck, liver or kidney cancer. The rearrangement joins TRBV10-2 to TRBJ1-1, with 10 bases matching TRBD1. The chain's CDR3 is CASSRTGGNTEAFF. The CDR3 bases are TGCGCCAGCAGTAGGACAGGGGGGAACACTGAAGCTTTCTTT.